The T cell receptor (beta chain) described here comes from a study of long-term antiretroviral therapy in people with HIV. Findings and limits, study-wide: Whereas controls had wider CDR3 length ranges, HIV repertoires had narrower ones.

Sequencing used immunoSEQ v3.0 at survey level. TCRdb's copy holds only in-frame clones and misses some; the assay was immunoSEQ multiplex PCR. The sample lists 15,000 to 20,000 clones, about three quarters occurring once. The CDR3 totals 16 residues. Germline V CDR1 and CDR2: SEHNR, FQNEAQ (reference sequence). V was clipped by 5 bases and J by 6 bases, with 22 bases between them. This clone has a handful of counts. What it recognizes is unknown. The input for sequencing was unsorted PBMCs, taken at the start of antiretroviral therapy, before treatment. The chain links TRBV7-9 to TRBJ1-2; possibly TRBD1 for D (6 bases). This TCR derives from a woman aged 40-49 years with HIV. CDR3 residues: CASSQEPGQQEHGYTF. In nucleotides, the CDR3 is TGTGCCAGCAGCCAAGAGCCGGGACAACAGGAACATGGCTACACCTTC.